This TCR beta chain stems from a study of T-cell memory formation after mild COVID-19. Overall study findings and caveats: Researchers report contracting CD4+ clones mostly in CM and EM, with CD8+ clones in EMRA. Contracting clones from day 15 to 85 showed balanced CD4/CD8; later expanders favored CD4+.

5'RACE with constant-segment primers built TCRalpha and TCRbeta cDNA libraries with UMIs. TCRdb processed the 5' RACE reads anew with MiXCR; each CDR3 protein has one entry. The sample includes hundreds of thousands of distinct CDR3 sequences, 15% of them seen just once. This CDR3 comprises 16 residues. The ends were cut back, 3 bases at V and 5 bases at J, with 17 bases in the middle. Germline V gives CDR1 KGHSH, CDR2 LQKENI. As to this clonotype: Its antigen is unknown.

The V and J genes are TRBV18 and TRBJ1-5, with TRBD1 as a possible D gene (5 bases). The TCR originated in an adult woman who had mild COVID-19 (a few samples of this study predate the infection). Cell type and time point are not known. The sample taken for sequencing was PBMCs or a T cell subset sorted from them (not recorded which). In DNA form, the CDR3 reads TGTGCCAGCTCACCCGGGACTGTTTTAGCGGATCAGCCCCAGCATTTT. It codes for CASSPGTVLADQPQHF.